The clone carrying this TCR beta chain was counted many times. The antigen is unknown. TCRdb re-called the PCR reads through MiXCR. The data contain around 52,000 clones, roughly 30% of them singletons. Until they underwent thyroid surgery, no patient had received any treatment. This entry is derived from a study of metastatic and nonmetastatic thyroid tumors. Study outcomes and limitations: According to reports, the diversity of TCR beta was significantly higher in malignant thyroid tumors than in benign nodules, and this held in both blood and tumor samples.

The TCR sequence derives from a female donor with papillary thyroid cancer or a benign thyroid nodule (not recorded which). Some clones in this sample may be carry-over from other donors' samples. Sequenced sample: blood.

The chain's CDR3 is CASTTNTEAFF. In DNA form, the CDR3 reads TGTGCCAGCACCACGAACACTGAAGCTTTCTTT. The chain combines TRBV6-1 with TRBJ1-1; no firm D call. The germline CDR1 and CDR2 sequences are MNHNS and SASEGT. The germline V and J ends were trimmed by 7 bases and 1 base, with 4 bases remaining between them. The CDR3 is 11 residues long.